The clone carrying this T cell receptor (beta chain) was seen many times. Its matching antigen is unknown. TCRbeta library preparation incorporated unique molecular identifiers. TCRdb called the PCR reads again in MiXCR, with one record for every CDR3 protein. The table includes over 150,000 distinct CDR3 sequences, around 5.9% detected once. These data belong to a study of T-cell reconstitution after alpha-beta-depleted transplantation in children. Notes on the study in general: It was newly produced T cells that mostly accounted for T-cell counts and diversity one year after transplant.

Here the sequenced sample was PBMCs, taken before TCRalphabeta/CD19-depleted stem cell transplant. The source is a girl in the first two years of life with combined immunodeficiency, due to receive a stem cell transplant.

The DNA for the CDR3 is TGCGCCAGCAGCCAAAACTACAATGAGCAGTTCTTC. Translation gives CASSQNYNEQFF. The chain employs TRBV4-1 and TRBJ2-1; D is undetermined. This CDR3 has 12 amino acids. V lost 2 bases and J lost 3, with 2 bases in between. Germline V lookup: CDR1 MGHRA, CDR2 YSYEKL.